This TCR beta chain was captured in a study of T cells in Graves' hyperthyroidism and ophthalmopathy. Study-wide results and limits: Progression to ophthalmopathy was predicted a median of approximately seven months early. The blood repertoire included most of the expanded thyroid clonotypes above 0.001.

This clonotype was seen a single time. What it binds is not known. Hyperthyroidism of Graves' type that showed no ophthalmopathy progression within 18 months was stable. The study enrolled patients aged 18 to 65 with newly diagnosed hyperthyroidism of under 2 months' duration. Losses at the gene ends were 4 bases for V and 7 bases for J; bases not matched to a gene: 5. CDR1 SGHRS and CDR2 YFSETQ come from the germline V gene. This CDR3 comprises 13 residues. Researchers took RNA transcripts and amplified the TCR beta CDR3 regions from them. Initially, a first-round RT-PCR of the TCR CDR3 employed the HTBI primer set. Each CDR3 protein is one row after TCRdb ran MiXCR on the multiplex PCR reads. The data contain 600,000 to 750,000 distinct CDR3 sequences, around 16% of them singletons.

The rearrangement joins TRBV5-1 to TRBJ2-7; 10 bases line up with TRBD2. The sample was blood. The TCR comes from a man aged 45-65 years with Graves' hyperthyroidism. DNA of the CDR3: TGCGCCAGCAGCATCAGGACTAGCGGAGAGCAGTACTTC. Translation gives CASSIRTSGEQYF.